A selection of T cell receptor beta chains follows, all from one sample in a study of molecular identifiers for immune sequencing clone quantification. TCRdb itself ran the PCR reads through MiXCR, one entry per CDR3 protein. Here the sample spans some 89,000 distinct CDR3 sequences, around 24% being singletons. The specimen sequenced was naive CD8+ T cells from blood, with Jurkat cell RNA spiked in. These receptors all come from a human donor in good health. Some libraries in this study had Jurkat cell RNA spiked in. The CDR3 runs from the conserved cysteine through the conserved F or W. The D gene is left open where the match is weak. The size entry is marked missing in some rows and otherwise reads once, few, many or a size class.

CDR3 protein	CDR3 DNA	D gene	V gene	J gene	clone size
CASSVAGGPDEQFF	TGTGCCAGCAGCGTAGCGGGGGGTCCCGATGAGCAGTTCTTC	TRBD2	TRBV9	TRBJ2-1	NA
CASSGGGQGAGYEQYF	TGTGCCAGCAGCGGAGGGGGACAGGGGGCGGGTTACGAGCAGTACTTC	TRBD1	TRBV7-9	TRBJ2-7	NA
CASSQGLNTGELFF	TGTGCCAGCAGCCAGGGACTTAACACCGGGGAGCTGTTTTTT	NA	TRBV4-2	TRBJ2-2	many
CASSLVVSNEQFF	TGTGCCAGCAGCTTGGTAGTGAGCAATGAGCAGTTCTTC	NA	TRBV5-6	TRBJ2-1	NA
CASSLDFNQETQYF	TGTGCCAGCAGTCTTGACTTTAACCAAGAGACCCAGTACTTC	NA	TRBV14	TRBJ2-5	many
CASSMPGQGDADTQYF	TGTGCCAGCAGTATGCCGGGACAGGGCGACGCAGATACGCAGTATTTT	TRBD1	TRBV28	TRBJ2-3	many
CASRGLRTGITDTQYF	TGTGCCAGTAGAGGCCTCAGGACGGGGATCACAGATACGCAGTATTTT	NA	TRBV12-3/TRBV12-4	TRBJ2-3	many
CASSLWVPEQYF	TGTGCCAGCAGCTTGTGGGTGCCCGAGCAGTACTTC	NA	TRBV5-6	TRBJ2-7	NA
CASSQDLRGTQYF	TGTGCCAGCAGCCAAGACCTACGGGGGACGCAGTATTTT	NA	TRBV14	TRBJ2-3	NA
CASSQDQVTEAFF	TGCGCCAGCAGCCAAGACCAGGTAACTGAAGCTTTCTTT	NA	TRBV4-3	TRBJ1-1	many
CASSRQLADNTGELFF	TGTGCCAGCAGCCGGCAGCTAGCAGACAACACCGGGGAGCTGTTTTTT	NA	TRBV5-5	TRBJ2-2	many
CASSLGGGGTEAFF	TGTGCCAGCAGCCTGGGAGGGGGCGGCACTGAAGCTTTCTTT	TRBD1	TRBV12-3/TRBV12-4	TRBJ1-1	many
CASNGTGGSNYGYTF	TGCGCCAGCAATGGGACAGGGGGCTCTAACTATGGCTACACCTTC	TRBD1	TRBV23-1	TRBJ1-2	few
CASSSLAGGYNEQFF	TGTGCCAGCAGCTCTCTAGCGGGGGGTTACAATGAGCAGTTCTTC	TRBD2	TRBV7-9	TRBJ2-1	many
CASTYPGGTRDGYTF	TGTGCCAGCACCTACCCGGGGGGAACACGAGATGGCTACACCTTC	NA	TRBV6-5	TRBJ1-2	NA
CASSQASRVFTDTQYF	TGCGCCAGCAGCCAAGCATCTAGGGTATTCACAGATACGCAGTATTTT	NA	TRBV4-3	TRBJ2-3	many
CASSQDPAAETQYF	TGCGCCAGCAGCCAAGACCCAGCAGCAGAGACCCAGTACTTC	NA	TRBV4-1	TRBJ2-5	many
CASSLLGQGAVGYTF	TGTGCCAGCAGTTTACTCGGACAGGGGGCTGTTGGCTACACCTTC	TRBD1	TRBV12-3/TRBV12-4	TRBJ1-2	NA
CASRSLQGASTGTQCF	TGTGCCAGCAGATCGCTTCAGGGGGCCAGCACAGGTACGCAGTGTTTT	TRBD1	TRBV6-6	TRBJ2-3	NA
CARASKLALRYNEQFF	TGTGCCCGCGCCTCCAAACTAGCCCTCCGGTACAATGAGCAGTTCTTC	NA	TRBV6-2/TRBV6-3	TRBJ2-1	NA
CASSHGTDYEQYF	TGTGCCAGCAGCCACGGGACAGACTACGAGCAGTACTTC	TRBD1	TRBV3-1	TRBJ2-7	NA
CSAKSGRGYEQYF	TGCAGTGCTAAAAGCGGGAGAGGGTACGAGCAGTACTTC	TRBD2	TRBV20-1	TRBJ2-7	many